This TCR beta chain was sequenced during a study of blood T cell repertoires in COVID-19 (dated by TCRdb to about 2020). In terms of the full investigation: Collaborator samples came from the United States, Italy and Spain and covered acute and convalescent phases of COVID-19. The dataset comprised deeply sampled blood TCRbeta repertoires from subjects exposed to, actively infected with, or recovered from COVID-19. The repertoires were released in a freely available public database intended as a resource for research on the immune response to SARS-CoV-2. The material from the prospective study consisted of cDNA or gDNA derived from T cells, B-cell-depleted T cells, or PBMCs. The sample metadata nearly always contained a de-identified subject ID, COVID-19 status, age in years and sex. Where available, HLA class I and class II types were obtained from metadata supplied by the sample provider rather than from assay-based typing. The samples were drawn from the first 160 participants of the ongoing ImmuneRACE study and from 950 to 1,500 subjects provided by 6 global collaborators. Points the paper makes about the study in general: The quantity of clinical and demographic metadata differed by source and by participant and was supplied without curation.

Whole blood was collected in K2EDTA tubes by collaborating institutions according to the institutions' own protocols. For TCRbeta analysis, collaborators shipped samples as frozen whole blood, isolated PBMCs, or DNA extracted from either of those sample types. In regard to this clone: No antigen is known for it. Base qualities were left out, and no much larger clone turns up one base away.

The immunoSEQ Assay, a bias-controlled multiplex PCR, was used to amplify TCRbeta CDR3 regions from genomic DNA. The authors' pipeline ran thus. The number of nucleated cells in each sample was estimated by amplification of reference gene primers within the assay. To quantify the absolute abundance of each unique TCRbeta CDR3 rearrangement, sequence reads were collapsed and filtered. For each sample, productive Simpson clonality was calculated as the square root of Simpson's diversity index over productive rearrangements. TCRdb took this table from immuneACCESS and kept in-frame rearrangements with V and J called. Such tables lack part of the clones; where checked against another copy, unresolved V genes explain under half of the gap, and the rest is unexplained. V and J calls and clone size are given by that table; D and trimming were obtained from the DNA. The sample profile shows some 70,000 clones; 86% of them were found once. The ten largest make up roughly 6.9% of the sample.

This TCR derives from a man aged 50 to 60 with active COVID-19. Sequenced sample: peripheral blood.

The CDR3 region: CASSLEGAPYNEQFF. In nucleotides, the sequence is TGTGCCAGCAGTTTAGAAGGGGCCCCCTACAATGAGCAGTTCTTC. The receptor chain draws on TRBV27 and TRBJ2-1; a tentative D call is TRBD1 (5 bases match). The V and J ends are trimmed by 2 bases and 2 bases, leaving 10 bases between them. The germline V gene encodes CDR1 MNHEY and CDR2 SMNVEV (reference sequence). Including the terminal cysteine and phenylalanine, the CDR3 comprises 15 residues. Of the read, only the CDR3 DNA is kept; its 45 bases are in frame from base 1.